The source of this T cell receptor beta chain is a study of vaccination and CD4 T cells after COVID-19. Study observations and caveats: There was no significant change from around 21 to 38 median reactive clonotypes.

CDR3 size: 15 residues. J was trimmed by 3 bases and V by 4 bases; bases with no gene match: 3. Treatment meaning: roughly 10-day PBMC culture with coronavirus spike peptide pools or control peptides (ViraFEST assay). Peptide pool stimulation in ViraFEST expanded antigen-specific T cells, whose TCRs were then sequenced. For this clonotype: The antigen is not known.

Cultured CD4+ T cell DNA was sequenced using the Oncomine TCR Beta short-read assay. Each CDR3 protein is one row after TCRdb ran MiXCR on the PCR reads. The data hold about 14,000 distinct CDR3 sequences, with around 50% observed a single time. The rearrangement joins TRBV12-3 or TRBV12-4 to TRBJ2-3, with 11 bases that match TRBD2. This sample comprised CD4+ T cells from blood, cultured in vitro, obtained before SARS-CoV-2 vaccination. The TCR was taken from a human donor who had recovered from COVID-19. CDR3 amino acids: CASSSASGRTDTQYF. The CDR3 nucleotides are TGTGCCAGCAGTTCCGCTAGCGGGAGGACAGATACGCAGTATTTT.